This TCR beta chain is from a study of technical replicates of blood from several donors. CDR1 and CDR2 (germline): MNHEY, SVGAGI. CDR3 length: 13 amino acids. V lost 2 bases and J 7 bases, leaving 11 bases between the germline ends. Sequencing was performed with immunoSEQ multiplex PCR; in TCRdb, only in-frame clones are kept and a portion is missing. This sample has tens of thousands of clones, with about 92% found just once. Sequencing was done on a sample of T cells isolated from PBMCs. The chain links TRBV6-5 to TRBJ1-1; D gene uncertain. This receptor was identified in a human donor in good health. The CDR3 is CASSYQIADEAFF. CDR3 bases: TGTGCCAGCAGTTACCAGATCGCCGATGAAGCTTTCTTT.